Listed here are 19 T cell receptor beta chains from one sample, sequenced in a study of neoadjuvant nivolumab and ipilimumab in lung cancer. The assay was immunoSEQ multiplex PCR, and TCRdb's table has in-frame clones only and misses some. The sample has about 7,000 clones, over 80% seen once; the top ten hold roughly 4.5%. The sample in question was tumor tissue, obtained after neoadjuvant nivolumab, alone or with ipilimumab, at or shortly before surgery. The receptors here all came from an adult with non-small cell lung cancer.

V is TRBV5-1 and J is TRBJ2-2, with D possibly being TRBD2 (7 bases). Trimming removed 4 bases at V and 2 bases at J, with 15 bases between. The CDR3 loop spans 16 amino acids. The germline V gene has CDR1 SGHRS and CDR2 YFSETQ. The CDR3 nucleotides read TGCGCCAGCAGCCCGGGGGGCGGCCGCAACACCGGGGAGCTGTTTTTT. Residues: CASSPGGGRNTGELFF.

The chain links TRBV5-1 to TRBJ1-6; the match to TRBD1 covers 8 bases. CDR1 and CDR2 (germline): SGHRS, YFSETQ. The CDR3 covers 18 residues. Trimming took 1 base from V and 9 from J; bases not matched to a gene: 15. As DNA, the CDR3 is TGCGCCAGCAGCTTGAGGGAGACAGGGGTCCCGAAAAGTTCACCCCTCCACTTT. It encodes CASSLRETGVPKSSPLHF. The full variable domain, its missing parts supplied by reference TRBV5-1 and TRBJ1-6, is KAGVTQTPRYLIKTRGQQVTLSCSPISGHRSVSWYQQTPGQGLQFLFEYFSETQRNKGNFPGRFSGRQFSNSRSEMNVSTLELGDSALYLCASSLRETGVPKSSPLHFGNGTRLTVT.

V gene TRBV5-8 combines with J gene TRBJ1-2; the D is unclear. This CDR3 is built from 13 residues. Trimming pared 1 base from V and 4 bases from J, leaving 8 bases between. The germline V gene encodes CDR1 SGHTS and CDR2 YDEGEE. The CDR3 DNA follows: TGTGCCAGCAGCTTGTTAAATAGCTATGGCTACACCTTC. This translates into CASSLLNSYGYTF. The full variable domain, its missing parts supplied by reference TRBV5-8 and TRBJ1-2, is EAGVTQSPTHLIKTRGQQATLRCSPISGHTSVYWYQQALGLGLQFLLWYDEGEERNRGNFPPRFSGRQFPNYSSELNVNALELEDSALYLCASSLLNSYGYTFGSGTRLTVV.

This clone was detected a few times. This chain uses TRBV19 with TRBJ2-7, with 9 bases lining up with TRBD1. CDR1 and CDR2 (germline): LNHDA, SQIVND (reference sequence). The CDR3 loop spans 15 amino acids. The V and J ends lost 4 bases and 7 bases, in that order; junction bases with no gene match: 11. Written as DNA, the CDR3 is TGTGCCAGTAGTACGCCGGGACAGGGAACTCGGGAGCAGTACTTC. Its protein is CASSTPGQGTREQYF.

The rearrangement uses TRBV7-8 and TRBJ1-5, with a tentative D call TRBD1 (5 bases). The V gene lost 4 bases and the J gene lost 0 bases, with 16 bases spanning the gap. The V gene's germline CDR1 is SGHVS and CDR2 FQNEAQ. The CDR3 is made up of 17 amino acids. In DNA form, the CDR3 reads TGTGCCAGCAGCTCGGAGGGGACCAGATATAGCAATCAGCCCCAGCATTTT. It yields the protein CASSSEGTRYSNQPQHF.

This chain joins TRBV11-2 and TRBJ2-7, with D tentatively TRBD1 (6 bases). V was pared by 8 bases and J by 2 bases, with 16 bases between. From germline, CDR1 is SGHAT and CDR2 FQNNGV. This CDR3 is built from 14 residues. CDR3 sequence (DNA): TGTGCCAGCGTTTTGGGGGCCAACCCCTACGAGCAGTACTTC. Translating gives CASVLGANPYEQYF.

The CDR3 sequence is CAISASGTGTEKLFF. The CDR3 nucleotides read TGTGCCATCAGTGCCTCCGGGACAGGGACTGAAAAACTGTTTTTT. The chain employs TRBV10-3 and TRBJ1-4; 9 bases agree with TRBD1. CDR3 size: 15 residues. CDR1 and CDR2 from the germline V gene are ENHRY and SYGVKD. V lost 4 bases to trimming and J lost 7 bases; unmatched junction nucleotides: 7.

The J gene is TRBJ2-2, the V gene TRBV2; 7 nucleotides line up with TRBD1. The germline V gene has CDR1 SNHLY and CDR2 FYNNEI. With 6 bases clipped from V and 4 bases from J, the junction kept 8 bases outside the gene matches. The CDR3 sequence is 15 residues long. The CDR3 bases are TGTGCCAGCAGCGTGACAGGGTGGGGCACCGGGGAGCTGTTTTTT. Translation: CASSVTGWGTGELFF.

V is TRBV4-2 and J is TRBJ2-1, with 13 bases fitting TRBD2. The J segment lost 10 bases and the V segment lost 0 bases, leaving 6 bases of the junction unmatched. There are 16 residues in the CDR3. Germline loops: CDR1 LGHNA, CDR2 YNFKEQ. CDR3 loop: CASSQDLTSGGREQFF. The CDR3 nucleotides read TGTGCCAGCAGCCAAGATTTGACTAGCGGGGGGCGGGAGCAGTTCTTC.

The chain uses TRBV7-2 and TRBJ2-3; D is ambiguous. The germline gives CDR1 SGHTA, CDR2 FQGNSA. CDR3 length: 13 amino acids. V was cut by 5 bases and J by 0 bases, with 6 bases left in between. The CDR3 protein is CASSPDSTDTQYF. The CDR3 DNA reads TGTGCCAGCAGCCCCGACAGCACAGATACGCAGTATTTT. Using reference TRBV7-2 and TRBJ2-3 for the parts outside the CDR3, the full variable domain is GAGVSQSPSNKVTEKGKDVELRCDPISGHTALYWYRQSLGQGLEFLIYFQGNSAPDKSGLPSDRFSAERTGGSVSTLTIQRTQQEDSAVYLCASSPDSTDTQYFGPGTRLTVL.

This clone was observed once. The chain uses TRBV6-1 and TRBJ1-2; D is possibly TRBD1 (5 bases). CDR3 size: 14 residues. Looked up from germline, CDR1 is MNHNS and CDR2 is SASEGT. V was cut by 10 bases and J by 8 bases, with 23 bases left in between. CDR3 bases: TGTGCCATCCGGGACGTATCAAACACCGCAGGCTACACCTTC. This encodes CAIRDVSNTAGYTF.

The chain employs TRBV5-1 and TRBJ2-4; the D gene could be TRBD1 or TRBD2 (6 bases each). CDR3 length: 16 amino acids. The germline V and J ends were trimmed by 0 bases and 8 bases, with 18 bases remaining between them. Germline-derived CDR1 and CDR2 are SGHRS and YFSETQ. CDR3 nucleotides: TGCGCCAGCAGCTTGGAGGGGAGGACAGCCCTGGACATTCAGTACTTC. Translating it yields CASSLEGRTALDIQYF. The variable domain in full, completed from reference TRBV5-1 and TRBJ2-4, reads KAGVTQTPRYLIKTRGQQVTLSCSPISGHRSVSWYQQTPGQGLQFLFEYFSETQRNKGNFPGRFSGRQFSNSRSEMNVSTLELGDSALYLCASSLEGRTALDIQYFGAGTRLSVL.

This chain uses TRBV6-4 with TRBJ2-1; TRBD2 matches at 16 bases. The germline V gene has CDR1 MRHNA and CDR2 SNTAGT. The J segment lost 9 bases and the V segment lost 2 bases, leaving 1 base of the junction unmatched. The CDR3 is 15 residues long. CDR3 sequence reads: CASSDGTSGGAEQFF. The DNA of the CDR3 is TGTGCCAGCAGTGACGGGACTAGCGGGGGGGCTGAGCAGTTCTTC.

This chain connects TRBV4-3 to TRBJ2-7, with TRBD1 matching over 7 bases. V trimming: 1 base; J trimming: 3 bases; junction bases outside the gene matches: 6. The CDR3 extends over 15 amino acids. Germline V gene sequence: CDR1 LGHNA, CDR2 YSLEER. The DNA of the CDR3 is TGCGCCAGCAGCCAAGCGAGTCAGGGGGTCTACGAGCAGTACTTC. Residues: CASSQASQGVYEQYF.

This chain uses TRBV5-1 with TRBJ1-2; TRBD1 matches at 8 bases. The CDR3 consists of 13 residues. CDR1 and CDR2 from the germline V gene are SGHRS and YFSETQ. J was trimmed by 4 bases and V by 7 bases; bases with no gene match: 6. The CDR3 DNA reads as TGCGCCAGCGGACCCGGGACAGGCTATGGCTACACCTTC. Protein: CASGPGTGYGYTF.

The chain couples TRBV2 to TRBJ2-1; no reliable D call. Trimming left V 5 bases short and J 7 bases short, with 9 bases between. The germline gives CDR1 SNHLY, CDR2 FYNNEI. The CDR3 sequence is 12 residues long. The CDR3 bases are TGTGCCAGCAGTCCCCGGAGAAATGAGCAGTTCTTC. Its protein product is CASSPRRNEQFF.

Comment on this clone: At one end the junction does not follow the germline gene, possibly because of a read error. CDR3 DNA: TGCGCCAGCCGCTTGACCCTGACAGGTCAAGAGACCCAGTACTTC. Translating it yields CASRLTLTGQETQYF. The rearrangement links TRBV5-1 to TRBJ2-5; the D gene is possibly TRBD1 (6 bases). This CDR3 contains 15 residues. Germline values: CDR1 SGHRS, CDR2 YFSETQ.

The rearrangement joins TRBV5-6 to TRBJ2-7, with TRBD2 as a possible D gene (6 bases). The CDR3 runs to 13 residues. From germline, CDR1 is SGHDT and CDR2 YYEEEE. V was clipped by 4 bases and J by 4 bases, with 12 bases between them. CDR3 loop: CASSLGGKYEQYF. The CDR3 bases are TGTGCCAGCAGCCTGGGCGGGAAATACGAGCAGTACTTC.

CDR3 loop: CASSSYSGNTIYF. The CDR3, as DNA: TGTGCCAGCAGCTCCTACTCTGGAAACACCATATATTTT. The J gene is TRBJ1-3, the V gene TRBV7-2; D ambiguous. Germline V gene data show CDR1 as SGHTA and CDR2 as FQGNSA. This CDR3 has 13 amino acids. V lost 4 bases to trimming and J lost 0 bases, with 4 bases between them.